This TCR beta chain was sequenced during a study of T cells after yellow fever vaccination. Study-wide background: Preparation of the low-cell-number fractions used SMART-Seq v4 Ultra Low Input. The study's findings and limits: Weaker, the secondary response had a peak occurring faster, on day 5 versus 15. Some clonotypes were seen in both the CD4 and the CD8 compartments. These made up a small share and likely arose from convergent recombination.

The CDR3 runs to 13 residues. TCRdb reanalysed the 5' RACE reads using MiXCR and keeps one entry per CDR3 protein. The sample shows over 300,000 distinct CDR3 sequences, about 6.6% of them seen only once. The table lists this clonotype with a few counts. As yet, its antigen is unknown. The rearrangement links TRBV1 to TRBJ1-1; the D call in the table, TRBD1, was not verified against the DNA. TRBV1 is marked as a pseudogene. This specimen consisted of PBMCs, obtained around 45 days after the first yellow fever vaccination. The sequence was collected from a man aged 18-30 years who received the YFV17D yellow fever vaccine. The CDR3 region has the DNA TGCACCAGCAGCCAAGATGGGGACAGGGAGGCTTTCTTT. Protein: CTSSQDGDREAFF.